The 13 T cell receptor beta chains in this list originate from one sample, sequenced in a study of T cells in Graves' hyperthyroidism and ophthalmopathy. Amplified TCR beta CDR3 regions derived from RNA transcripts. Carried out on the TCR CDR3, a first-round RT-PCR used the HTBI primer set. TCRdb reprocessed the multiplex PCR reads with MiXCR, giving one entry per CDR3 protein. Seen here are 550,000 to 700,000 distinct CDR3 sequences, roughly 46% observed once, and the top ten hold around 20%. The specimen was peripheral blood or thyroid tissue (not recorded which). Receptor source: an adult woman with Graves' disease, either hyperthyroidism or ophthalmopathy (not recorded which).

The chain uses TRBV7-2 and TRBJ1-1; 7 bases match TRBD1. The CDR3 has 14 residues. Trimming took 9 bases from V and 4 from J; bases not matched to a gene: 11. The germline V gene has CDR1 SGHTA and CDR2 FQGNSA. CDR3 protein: CASSTRRGGTEAFF. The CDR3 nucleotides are TGTGCCAGTAGTACCCGCAGGGGGGGCACTGAAGCTTTCTTT.

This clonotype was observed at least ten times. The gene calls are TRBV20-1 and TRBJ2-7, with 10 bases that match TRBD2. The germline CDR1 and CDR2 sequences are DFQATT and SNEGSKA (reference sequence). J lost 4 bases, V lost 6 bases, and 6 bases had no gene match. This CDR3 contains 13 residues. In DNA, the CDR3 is TGCAGTGCCCCTCTAGCGGGAGAATACGAGCAGTACTTC. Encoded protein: CSAPLAGEYEQYF.

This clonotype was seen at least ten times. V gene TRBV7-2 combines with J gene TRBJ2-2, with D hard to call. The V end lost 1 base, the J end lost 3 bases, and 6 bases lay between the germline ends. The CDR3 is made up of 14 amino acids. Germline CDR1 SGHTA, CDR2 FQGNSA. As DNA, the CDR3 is TGTGCCAGCAGCTTAGAGAGATACACCGGGGAGCTGTTTTTT. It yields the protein CASSLERYTGELFF.

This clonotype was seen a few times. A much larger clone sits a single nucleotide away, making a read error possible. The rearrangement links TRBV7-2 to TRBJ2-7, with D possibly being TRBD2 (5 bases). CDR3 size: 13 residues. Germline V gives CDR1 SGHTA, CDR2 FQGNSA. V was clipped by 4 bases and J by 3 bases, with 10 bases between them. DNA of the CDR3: TGTGCCAGCAGCTCGGGATTCGTCTACGAGCAGTACTTC. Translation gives CASSSGFVYEQYF.

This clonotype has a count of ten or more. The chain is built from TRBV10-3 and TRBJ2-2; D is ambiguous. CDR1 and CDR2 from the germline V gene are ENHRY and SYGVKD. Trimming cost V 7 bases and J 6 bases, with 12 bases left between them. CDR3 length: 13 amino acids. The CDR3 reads CAITAHVAGELFF. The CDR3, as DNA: TGTGCCATCACCGCCCATGTAGCCGGGGAGCTGTTTTTT.

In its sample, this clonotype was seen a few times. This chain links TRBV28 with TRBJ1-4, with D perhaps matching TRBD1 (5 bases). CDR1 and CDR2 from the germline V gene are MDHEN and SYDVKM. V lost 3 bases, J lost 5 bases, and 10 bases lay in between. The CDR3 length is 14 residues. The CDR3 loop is CASSFFGGNEKLFF. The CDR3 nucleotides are TGTGCCAGCAGTTTTTTTGGGGGGAATGAAAAACTGTTTTTT.

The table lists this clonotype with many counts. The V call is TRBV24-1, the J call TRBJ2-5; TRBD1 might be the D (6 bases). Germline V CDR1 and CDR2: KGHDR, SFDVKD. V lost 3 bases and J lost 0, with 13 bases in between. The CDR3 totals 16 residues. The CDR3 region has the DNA TGTGCCACCAGTGATCCGGACAGCGAGTACCAAGAGACCCAGTACTTC. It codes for CATSDPDSEYQETQYF.

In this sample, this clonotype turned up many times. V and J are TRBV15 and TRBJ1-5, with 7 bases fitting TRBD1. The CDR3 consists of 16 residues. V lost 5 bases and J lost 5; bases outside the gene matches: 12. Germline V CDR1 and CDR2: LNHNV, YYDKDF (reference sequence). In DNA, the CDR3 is TGTGCCACCAGCGCGCCTCGGGACAGACCCTATCAGCCCCAGCATTTT. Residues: CATSAPRDRPYQPQHF.

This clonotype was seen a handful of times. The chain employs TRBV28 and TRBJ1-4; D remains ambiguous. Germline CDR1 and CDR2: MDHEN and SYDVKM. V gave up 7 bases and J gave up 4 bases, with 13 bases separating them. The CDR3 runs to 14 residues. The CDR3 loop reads CASISSASNEKLFF. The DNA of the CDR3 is TGTGCCAGCATATCCTCCGCGAGTAATGAAAAACTGTTTTTT.

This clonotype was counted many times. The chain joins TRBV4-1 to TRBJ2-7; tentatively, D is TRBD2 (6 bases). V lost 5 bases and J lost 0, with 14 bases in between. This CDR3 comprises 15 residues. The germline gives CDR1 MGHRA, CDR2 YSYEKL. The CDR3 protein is CASSWGDGSSYEQYF. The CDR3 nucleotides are TGCGCCAGCAGCTGGGGGGACGGTAGCTCCTACGAGCAGTACTTC.

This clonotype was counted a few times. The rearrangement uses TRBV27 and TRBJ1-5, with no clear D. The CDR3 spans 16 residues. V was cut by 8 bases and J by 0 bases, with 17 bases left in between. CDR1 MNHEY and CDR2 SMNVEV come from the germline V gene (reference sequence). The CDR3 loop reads CASGSSGWNSNQPQHF. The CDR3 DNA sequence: TGTGCCAGCGGGTCCTCGGGGTGGAATAGCAATCAGCCCCAGCATTTT.

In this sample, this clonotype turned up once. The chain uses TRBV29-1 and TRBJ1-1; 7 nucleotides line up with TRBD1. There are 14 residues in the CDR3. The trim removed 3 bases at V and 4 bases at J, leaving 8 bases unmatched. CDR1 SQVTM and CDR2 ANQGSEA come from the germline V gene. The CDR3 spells CSVERGRGVTEAFF. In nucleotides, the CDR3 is TGCAGCGTTGAGAGGGGGCGCGGAGTCACTGAAGCTTTCTTT.

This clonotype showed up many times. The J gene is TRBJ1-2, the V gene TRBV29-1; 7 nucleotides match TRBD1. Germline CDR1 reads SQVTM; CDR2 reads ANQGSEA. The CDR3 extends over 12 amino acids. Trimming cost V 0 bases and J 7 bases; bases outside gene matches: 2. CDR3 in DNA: TGCAGCGTTGAAGAAGGGGGCTTTGGCTACACCTTC. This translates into CSVEEGGFGYTF.